Listed here are 5 T cell receptor beta chains from one sample, sequenced in a study of cytomegalovirus exposure and HLA in healthy donors. Primers for the PCR totalled 60 Vbeta and 13 Jbeta. Produced via immunoSEQ multiplex PCR; TCRdb's table is partial and in-frame only. Found here are about 160,000 clones, 80% of them singletons; the top ten hold roughly 5%. The sequencing sample was made of PBMCs. These receptors originate from a man aged 25 to 45 in good health and CMV-seronegative.

This chain uses TRBV13 with TRBJ1-1; 7 bases fit TRBD1. CDR3 length: 15 residues. CDR1 is PRHDT, CDR2 FYEKMQ, per germline (reference sequence). J gave up 1 base and V 3 bases, and 5 bases lay outside the gene matches. The CDR3 coding sequence is TGTGCCAGCAGCTTGGTCCACAGGGGGAACACTGAAGCTTTCTTT. Its protein is CASSLVHRGNTEAFF.

V is TRBV4-1 and J is TRBJ2-1, with TRBD2 matching 11 bases. Germline CDR1 reads MGHRA; CDR2 reads YSYEKL. The CDR3 loop spans 15 amino acids. J gave up 12 bases and V 1 base, and 8 bases lay outside the gene matches. The CDR3 protein is CASSQVGSSGGSQFF. The CDR3 DNA reads as TGCGCCAGCAGCCAAGTGGGATCTAGCGGGGGGTCGCAGTTCTTC.

V usage is TRBV5-1 and J usage is TRBJ2-5, with 7 bases that match TRBD1. The J call is in doubt because the DNA end fits TRBJ2-7 better. The CDR3 totals 14 residues. In germline, CDR1 is SGHRS, CDR2 YFSETQ. The CDR3 DNA follows: TGCGCCAGCAGCTTGGGGACAGGCATGTACGAGCAGTACTTC. This translates into CASSLGTGMYEQYF.

This sequence joins TRBV5-1 and TRBJ1-2, with 9 bases matching TRBD1. After removal of 0 bases from V and 6 bases from J, the junction contained 3 bases not matched to a gene. The germline gives CDR1 SGHRS, CDR2 YFSETQ. The CDR3 runs 14 residues. This CDR3 reads CASSLADRGNGYTF. The CDR3 coding sequence is TGCGCCAGCAGCTTGGCGGACAGGGGAAATGGCTACACCTTC.

A single count supports this clone. The gene calls are TRBV9 and TRBJ2-5; D may be TRBD2 (6 bases). TRBJ2-7 matches the DNA end more closely, so the J call is doubtful. This CDR3 comprises 15 residues. CDR1 is SGDLS, CDR2 YYNGEE, per germline. The CDR3 here is CASSVGRGQNSEQYF. Written as DNA, the CDR3 is TGTGCCAGCAGCGTAGGGAGGGGCCAGAATTCCGAGCAGTACTTC.